The 2 T cell receptor beta chains presented below share a single source sample, sequenced in a study of post-analysis software for immune sequencing data. The library was made from cDNA and included unique molecular identifiers. TCRdb passed the PCR reads through MiXCR, listing each CDR3 protein once. The data contain 820,000 or so distinct CDR3 sequences, 53% of them singletons. Antigen specificity for these receptors is unknown. Regarding the study as a whole: Among 5 or 6 TRBV segments more frequent in patients than controls were TRBV5-6, TRBV5-1 and TRBV20-1.

Material: blood. Receptor source: a girl aged 5-17 years with multiple sclerosis.

About this clonotype itself: Germline is not matched at one junction end, which may reflect a read error. The J gene is TRBJ2-3, the V gene TRBV7-3; 14 bases are a match to TRBD2. CDR3 size: 18 residues. CDR1 and CDR2 (germline): SGHTA, FQGTGA. CDR3 nucleotide sequence: TGTGCCAACAGCTTAACCCCGGGACTAGCGGGGGGCACAGATACGCAGTATTTT. This translates into CANSLTPGLAGGTDTQYF.

This clonotype was recorded a few times. The chain uses TRBV5-1 and TRBJ2-7, with D hard to call. CDR3 length: 14 residues. Per the germline V gene, CDR1 is SGHRS and CDR2 is YFSETQ. The germline V and J ends were trimmed by 0 bases and 2 bases, with 9 bases remaining between them. The CDR3 reads CASSLARSAYEQYF. The CDR3 nucleotides read TGCGCCAGCAGCTTGGCCCGGTCAGCCTACGAGCAGTACTTC.